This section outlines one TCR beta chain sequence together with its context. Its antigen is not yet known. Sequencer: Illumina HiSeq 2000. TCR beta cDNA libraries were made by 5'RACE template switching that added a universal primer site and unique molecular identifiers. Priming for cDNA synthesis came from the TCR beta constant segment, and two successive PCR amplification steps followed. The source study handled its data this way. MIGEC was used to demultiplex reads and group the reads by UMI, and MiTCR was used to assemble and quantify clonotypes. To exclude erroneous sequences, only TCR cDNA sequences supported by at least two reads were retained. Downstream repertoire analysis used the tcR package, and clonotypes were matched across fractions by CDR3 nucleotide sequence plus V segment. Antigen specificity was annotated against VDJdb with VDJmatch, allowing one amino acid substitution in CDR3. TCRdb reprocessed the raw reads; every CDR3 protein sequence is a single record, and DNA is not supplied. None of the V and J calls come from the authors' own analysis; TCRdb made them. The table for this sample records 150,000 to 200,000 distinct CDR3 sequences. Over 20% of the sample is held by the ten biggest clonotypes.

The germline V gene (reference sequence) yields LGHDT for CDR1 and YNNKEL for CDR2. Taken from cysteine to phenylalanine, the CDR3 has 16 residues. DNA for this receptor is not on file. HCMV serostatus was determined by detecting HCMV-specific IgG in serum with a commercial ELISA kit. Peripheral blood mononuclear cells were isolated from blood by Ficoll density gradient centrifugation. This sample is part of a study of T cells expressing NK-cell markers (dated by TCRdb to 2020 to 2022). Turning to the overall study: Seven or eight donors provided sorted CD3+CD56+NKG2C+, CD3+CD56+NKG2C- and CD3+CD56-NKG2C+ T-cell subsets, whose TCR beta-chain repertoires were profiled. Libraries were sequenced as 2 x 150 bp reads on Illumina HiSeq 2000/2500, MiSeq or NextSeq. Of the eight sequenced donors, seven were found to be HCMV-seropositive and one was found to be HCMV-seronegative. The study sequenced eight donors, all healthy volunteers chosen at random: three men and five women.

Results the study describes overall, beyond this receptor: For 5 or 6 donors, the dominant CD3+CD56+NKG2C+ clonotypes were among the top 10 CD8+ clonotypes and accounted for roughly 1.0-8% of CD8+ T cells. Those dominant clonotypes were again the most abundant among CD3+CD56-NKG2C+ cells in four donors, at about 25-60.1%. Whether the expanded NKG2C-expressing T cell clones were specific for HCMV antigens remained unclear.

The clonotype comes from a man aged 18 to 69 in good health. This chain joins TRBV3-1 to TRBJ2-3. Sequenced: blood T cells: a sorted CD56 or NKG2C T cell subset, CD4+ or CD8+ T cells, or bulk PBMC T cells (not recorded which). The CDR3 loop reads CASSRRSGWGTDTQYF.